This entry lists 3 T cell receptor beta chains sequenced from one sample in a study of tumor-infiltrating lymphocytes in oesophageal squamous cell carcinoma. TCRdb redid the calling of the PCR reads with MiXCR, one entry per CDR3 protein. The sample has approximately 20,000 distinct CDR3 sequences, roughly 43% seen once; the top ten hold approximately 12%. Sequencing was done on a sample of normal esophageal tissue next to the tumor. The receptors here all came from a male donor with esophageal squamous cell carcinoma.

In its sample, this clonotype was seen once. This chain links TRBV7-8 with TRBJ2-1; tentatively, D is TRBD2 (5 bases). Germline loops: CDR1 SGHVS, CDR2 FQNEAQ. The CDR3 contains 13 residues. V was trimmed by 5 bases and J by 7 bases, leaving 12 bases between them. DNA for the CDR3: TGTGCCAGCAGCCCAATATGGGAGAATGAGCAGTTCTTC. The encoded protein is CASSPIWENEQFF.

The chain links TRBV11-3 to TRBJ2-5; tentative D call: TRBD2 (5 bases). The DNA end lines up better with TRBJ2-1; the J call may be wrong. Germline-derived CDR1 and CDR2 are SGHNT and YENEEA. This CDR3 spans 11 amino acids. CDR3 sequence (DNA): TGTGCCAGCAGCCGGGGAAATGAGCAGTTCTTC. Translation: CASSRGNEQFF.

This clonotype turned up a few times. The chain combines TRBV20-1 with TRBJ2-1; 9 positions agree with TRBD1. V lost 0 bases, J lost 9 bases, and 6 bases stayed unmatched. This CDR3 region has 14 residues. The germline V gene has CDR1 DFQATT and CDR2 SNEGSKA (reference sequence). This CDR3 is CSARDPGQGVEQFF. The CDR3, as DNA: TGCAGTGCTAGAGACCCGGGACAGGGAGTTGAGCAGTTCTTC.